The 29 T cell receptor beta chains in this list originate from one sample, sequenced in a study of cytomegalovirus exposure and HLA in healthy donors. Only in-frame clones appear in the TCRdb table, and some are missing; sequencing was by immunoSEQ multiplex PCR. The table records approximately 270,000 clones, 70% to 90% of them present only once. Sequenced sample: PBMCs. These TCRs come from a woman aged 18 to 35 in good health and CMV-seronegative.

Comments on this clone: The conserved phenylalanine or tryptophan normally closing the CDR3 is absent here, so this likely arose from a read error. Because the CDR3's place on the DNA is in doubt, the DNA is left out and the CDR3 is given as listed by TCRdb. This chain connects TRBV20-1 to TRBJ1-1; the D call TRBD1 from the table was never checked on the DNA. The germline V gene has CDR1 DFQATT and CDR2 SNEGSKA (reference sequence). Termini included, the CDR3 measures 10 amino acids. CDR3 amino acids: CSAKGAGKPL.

The chain couples TRBV28 to TRBJ1-1; the D gene is possibly TRBD1 (6 bases). Germline V gene sequence: CDR1 MDHEN, CDR2 SYDVKM. Trimming took 8 bases from V and 4 from J, leaving 17 bases between them. This CDR3 is 14 amino acids long. Here the CDR3 DNA reads TGTGCCAGCCTATTTACACGAGGGGGCACTGAAGCTTTCTTT. This translates into CASLFTRGGTEAFF.

The rearrangement links TRBV7-2 to TRBJ1-2, with D unresolved. The CDR3 consists of 14 residues. V lost 1 base to trimming and J lost 7 bases, with 13 bases between them. The V gene's germline CDR1 is SGHTA and CDR2 FQGNSA. CDR3 region: CASSLVGTSTGYTF. The CDR3 DNA follows: TGTGCCAGCAGCTTAGTTGGCACATCCACTGGCTACACCTTC.

This clone is a singleton in its sample. The chain uses TRBV4-3 and TRBJ1-2; possibly TRBD1 for D (6 bases). CDR1 LGHNA and CDR2 YSLEER come from the germline V gene. This CDR3 is built from 13 residues. V dropped 6 bases and J dropped 4 bases, with 12 bases sitting between them. CDR3 bases: TGCGCCAGCAGTCTGGACAGAGGCTATGGCTACACCTTC. Translation: CASSLDRGYGYTF.

The chain uses TRBV9 and TRBJ2-7, with 13 nucleotides matching TRBD2. Germline CDR1 reads SGDLS; CDR2 reads YYNGEE. This CDR3 contains 15 residues. Losses at the gene ends were 5 bases for V and 7 bases for J; bases not matched to a gene: 9. This CDR3 reads CASSTTSGRSGEQYF. CDR3 sequence (DNA): TGTGCCAGCAGTACGACTAGCGGGAGGTCGGGGGAGCAGTACTTC.

The V gene is TRBV20-1, the J gene TRBJ2-3, with 11 bases identical to TRBD2. CDR1 and CDR2 (germline): DFQATT, SNEGSKA (reference sequence). The V and J ends lost 6 bases and 11 bases, in that order; junction bases with no gene match: 4. The CDR3 extends over 11 amino acids. The CDR3 protein is CSALTSGRQYF. The DNA of the CDR3 is TGCAGTGCCTTAACTAGCGGGAGGCAGTATTTT.

The chain is built from TRBV10-3 and TRBJ2-1, with TRBD2 matching 8 bases. V dropped 0 bases and J dropped 5; count of bases not matched to a gene: 6. The germline V gene has CDR1 ENHRY and CDR2 SYGVKD. This CDR3 is 16 amino acids long. The CDR3 bases are TGTGCCATCAGTGAGTCTACAGCGGGAGCTAACAATGAGCAGTTCTTC. Protein sequence: CAISESTAGANNEQFF.

The chain combines TRBV27 with TRBJ1-2, with a possible D match to TRBD1 (5 bases). The CDR3 is made up of 13 amino acids. Germline loops: CDR1 MNHEY, CDR2 SMNVEV (reference sequence). Trimming pared 5 bases from V and 7 bases from J, leaving 14 bases between. The DNA for the CDR3 is TGTGCCAGCAGTACCTTTCCAGGGCTTGGCTACACCTTC. Amino acid sequence: CASSTFPGLGYTF.

The chain employs TRBV30 and TRBJ2-1, with 11 bases identical to TRBD2. This CDR3 has 14 residues. Germline CDR1 GTSNPN, CDR2 SVGIG (reference sequence). V shed 5 bases and J 6 bases; nucleotides not matched to a gene: 6. CDR3 sequence: CAWGPGTSGNEQFF. CDR3 bases: TGTGCCTGGGGGCCCGGGACTAGCGGCAATGAGCAGTTCTTC.

This sequence joins TRBV6-5 and TRBJ1-5; a weak D match, TRBD1 (6 bases). This CDR3 spans 14 amino acids. Trimming shortened V by 2 bases and J by 4 bases, and 9 bases separated the two germline ends. CDR1 is MNHEY, CDR2 SVGAGI, per germline. The CDR3 DNA reads as TGTGCCAGCAGTTACGGGGGGGCGAATCAGCCCCAGCATTTT. Translated: CASSYGGANQPQHF.

The V and J genes are TRBV27 and TRBJ2-7, with 16 bases lining up with TRBD2. CDR3 length: 16 residues. V lost 5 bases to trimming and J lost 5 bases; unmatched junction nucleotides: 6. Germline V gives CDR1 MNHEY, CDR2 SMNVEV (reference sequence). This chain's CDR3 is CASSPGTSGRAHEQYF. The CDR3 nucleotides are TGTGCCAGCAGTCCTGGGACTAGCGGGAGGGCCCACGAGCAGTACTTC.

This chain uses TRBV6-1 with TRBJ2-5; 9 bases are shared with TRBD1. V gave up 6 bases and J gave up 4 bases; unmatched junction bases: 9. This CDR3 spans 15 amino acids. Germline V gene data show CDR1 as MNHNS and CDR2 as SASEGT. The CDR3 region is CASRPEQGAGETQYF. Written as DNA, the CDR3 is TGTGCCAGCAGGCCCGAACAGGGGGCGGGAGAGACCCAGTACTTC.

The gene calls are TRBV5-1 and TRBJ1-1; the D is unclear. V was pared by 4 bases and J by 1 base, with 14 bases between. The germline V gene encodes CDR1 SGHRS and CDR2 YFSETQ. This CDR3 has 15 residues. This CDR3 reads CASSANRLENTEAFF. CDR3 nucleotide sequence: TGCGCCAGCAGCGCGAACAGACTAGAGAACACTGAAGCTTTCTTT.

Only a few counts were recorded for this clone. The chain has TRBV4-1 and TRBJ2-7, with D hard to call. Per germline, CDR1 MGHRA and CDR2 YSYEKL. This CDR3 is 12 amino acids long. V dropped 0 bases and J dropped 5 bases, with 5 bases sitting between them. This CDR3 reads CASSQDDNEQYF. The CDR3 nucleotides read TGCGCCAGCAGCCAAGATGACAACGAGCAGTACTTC.

The chain uses TRBV2 and TRBJ1-1, with 8 bases that match TRBD1. Germline V gene data show CDR1 as SNHLY and CDR2 as FYNNEI. The CDR3 has 15 residues. The ends lost 6 bases at V and 1 base at J; junction bases unmatched: 7. The CDR3 reads CASSSRTGTNTEAFF. The CDR3 coding sequence is TGTGCCAGCAGCTCCCGGACAGGGACGAACACTGAAGCTTTCTTT.

The J gene is TRBJ2-3, the V gene TRBV27; TRBD2 might be the D (6 bases). Trimming left V 2 bases short and J 4 bases short, with 13 bases between. Germline loops: CDR1 MNHEY, CDR2 SMNVEV (reference sequence). CDR3 size: 15 residues. This CDR3 is CASSLVPSVPDTQYF. The CDR3 DNA is TGTGCCAGCAGTTTAGTCCCTAGCGTCCCAGATACGCAGTATTTT.

The J gene is TRBJ1-5, the V gene TRBV13, with D tentatively TRBD1 (6 bases). Trimming took off 5 bases at V and 7 bases at J, with 9 bases between the two ends. This CDR3 is built from 12 residues. In germline, CDR1 is PRHDT, CDR2 FYEKMQ (reference sequence). The CDR3: CASSSTGQPQHF. As DNA, the CDR3 is TGTGCCAGCAGCAGCACAGGGCAGCCCCAGCATTTT.

The V gene is TRBV18, the J gene TRBJ1-5, with D hard to call. Germline CDR1 reads KGHSH; CDR2 reads LQKENI. This CDR3 has 16 residues. Trimming left V 2 bases short and J 0 bases short, with 11 bases between. The CDR3 DNA reads as TGTGCCAGCTCACCAGGCGGCGTTGCTAGCAATCAGCCCCAGCATTTT. The encoded protein is CASSPGGVASNQPQHF.

This chain joins TRBV6-1 and TRBJ2-1, with 8 bases identical to TRBD1. With V trimmed by 1 base and J by 6 bases, 5 bases remained unmatched. The CDR3 spans 15 residues. CDR1 is MNHNS, CDR2 SASEGT, per germline. CDR3 bases: TGTGCCAGCAGTGAAGTAGGGCAGGGGGCCAATGAGCAGTTCTTC. Translating gives CASSEVGQGANEQFF.

The rearrangement uses TRBV7-9 and TRBJ2-5; D is perhaps TRBD2 (5 bases). The CDR3 covers 15 residues. The V gene lost 1 base and the J gene lost 5 bases, with 14 bases spanning the gap. Germline assignment: CDR1 SEHNR and CDR2 FQNEAQ (reference sequence). CDR3 loop: CASSLGRGVVETQYF. As DNA, the CDR3 is TGTGCCAGCAGCTTAGGTCGGGGTGTCGTGGAGACCCAGTACTTC.

The rearrangement links TRBV9 to TRBJ2-3, with D unclear. The CDR3 is 13 amino acids. Germline CDR1 is SGDLS and CDR2 is YYNGEE. V was pared by 3 bases and J by 6 bases, with 11 bases between. In nucleotides, the CDR3 is TGTGCCAGCAGCGATACTACCACGGATACGCAGTATTTT. Its protein is CASSDTTTDTQYF. Based on the CDR3 plus reference TRBV9 and TRBJ2-3, the full variable domain is DSGVTQTPKHLITATGQRVTLRCSPRSGDLSVYWYQQSLDQGLQFLIQYYNGEERAKGNILERFSAQQFPDLHSELNLSSLELGDSALYFCASSDTTTDTQYFGPGTRLTVL.

This clone appeared once. CDR3 sequence: CSGTGQGGSDTQYF. CDR3 sequence (DNA): TGCAGCGGAACGGGACAGGGAGGTTCAGATACGCAGTATTTT. The V and J genes are TRBV29-1 and TRBJ2-3; TRBD1 aligns across 9 bases. The germline gives CDR1 SQVTM, CDR2 ANQGSEA. The junction had 9 bases not matched to a gene; V was cut back by 7 bases and J by 4 bases. This CDR3 region has 14 residues.

The CDR3 coding sequence is TGCAGCAACGGCACTGAAGCTTTCTTT. It is translated as CSNGTEAFF. V and J are TRBV20-1 and TRBJ1-1; the D is unclear. Germline V lookup: CDR1 DFQATT, CDR2 SNEGSKA (reference sequence). This CDR3 is 9 amino acids long.

This clone was counted only a few times. The chain employs TRBV2 and TRBJ2-7, with D possibly matching TRBD1 (6 bases). Germline lookup yields CDR1 SNHLY and CDR2 FYNNEI. V lost 6 bases to trimming and J lost 0 bases, with 12 bases between them. The CDR3 extends over 14 amino acids. CDR3 bases: TGTGCCAGCAGGAGGGACACCGTCTCCTACGAGCAGTACTTC. This sequence encodes CASRRDTVSYEQYF.

This clone was observed many times. This chain connects TRBV6-5 to TRBJ1-5, with D uncertain. The germline gives CDR1 MNHEY, CDR2 SVGAGI. V lost 6 bases to trimming and J lost 4 bases, with 13 bases between them. The CDR3 extends over 14 amino acids. This CDR3 reads CASSKDRGNQPQHF. The DNA for the CDR3 is TGTGCCAGCAGCAAGGATAGAGGGAATCAGCCCCAGCATTTT.

This clone was recorded only once. V gene TRBV7-9 combines with J gene TRBJ1-5; unclear D gene. Trimming removed 1 base at V and 0 bases at J, with 7 bases between. The CDR3 contains 15 residues. Germline CDR1 SEHNR, CDR2 FQNEAQ (reference sequence). CDR3 coding DNA: TGTGCCAGCAGCTTAGGGCCGTTTAGCAATCAGCCCCAGCATTTT. It codes for CASSLGPFSNQPQHF.

V and J are TRBV6-6 and TRBJ1-5; 9 nucleotides agree with TRBD1. The CDR3 has 16 residues. After removal of 7 bases from V and 2 bases from J, the junction contained 9 bases not matched to a gene. The V gene's germline CDR1 is MNHNY and CDR2 SVGAGI (reference sequence). The CDR3 DNA reads as TGTGCCAGCAATCACCCGGGACAGGGAGGCAATCAGCCCCAGCATTTT. Translated: CASNHPGQGGNQPQHF.

The J gene is TRBJ1-5, the V gene TRBV19; D is possibly TRBD1 (5 bases). CDR3 size: 14 residues. Germline CDR1 and CDR2: LNHDA and SQIVND (reference sequence). Between the trimmed V and J ends, which lost 7 bases and 8 bases, there was a span of 18 bases. CDR3 nucleotide sequence: TGTGCCAGTACCTTCGCGGGGGGGTTCGAGCCCCAGCATTTT. Encoded protein: CASTFAGGFEPQHF.

The chain is built from TRBV9 and TRBJ1-1, with 8 bases fitting TRBD1. Germline V gene data show CDR1 as SGDLS and CDR2 as YYNGEE. The CDR3 runs to 15 residues. With 1 base clipped from V and 6 bases from J, the junction kept 8 bases outside the gene matches. The CDR3 DNA reads as TGTGCCAGCAGCGTACTGACAGGGGAAAGCGCTGAAGCTTTCTTT. Translated: CASSVLTGESAEAFF.